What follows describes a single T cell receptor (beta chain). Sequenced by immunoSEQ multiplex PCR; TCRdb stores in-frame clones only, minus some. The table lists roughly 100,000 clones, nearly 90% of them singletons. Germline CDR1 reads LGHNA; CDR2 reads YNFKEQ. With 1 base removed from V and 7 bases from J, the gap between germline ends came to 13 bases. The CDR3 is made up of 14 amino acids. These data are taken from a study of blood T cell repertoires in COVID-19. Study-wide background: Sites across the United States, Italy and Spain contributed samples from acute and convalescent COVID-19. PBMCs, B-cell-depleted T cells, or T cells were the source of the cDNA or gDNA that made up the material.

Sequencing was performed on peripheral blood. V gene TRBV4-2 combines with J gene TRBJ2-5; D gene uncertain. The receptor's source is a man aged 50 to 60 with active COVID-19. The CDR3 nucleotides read TGTGCCAGCAGCCAAGGCGGTGACTCGGGGACCCAGTACTTC. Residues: CASSQGGDSGTQYF.